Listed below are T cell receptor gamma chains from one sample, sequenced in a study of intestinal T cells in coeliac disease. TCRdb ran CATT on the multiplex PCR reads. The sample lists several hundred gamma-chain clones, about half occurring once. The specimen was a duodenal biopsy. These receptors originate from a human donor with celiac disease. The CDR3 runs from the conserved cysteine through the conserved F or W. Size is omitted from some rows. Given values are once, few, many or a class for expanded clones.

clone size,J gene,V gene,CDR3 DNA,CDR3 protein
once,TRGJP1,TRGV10,TGTGCTGCGTGGGATAGATCTAGGGACTGGTGGTTCAAGATATTT,CAAWDRSRDWWFKIF
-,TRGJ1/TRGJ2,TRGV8,TGTGCACCTGGGATAAGCCGTTTTTATTATAAGAAACTCTTT,CAPGISRFYYKKLF
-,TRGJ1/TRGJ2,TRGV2,TGTGCCACCTGGGGGGGAAAGAAACTCTTT,CATWGGKKLF
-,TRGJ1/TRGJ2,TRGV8,TGTGCCACCTGGGATGGGGTGTATTATAAGAAACTCTTT,CATWDGVYYKKLF
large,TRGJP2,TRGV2,TGTGCCACCTGGGACGGGCTAAGAAAAAGTGATTGGATCAAGACGTTT,CATWDGLRKSDWIKTF
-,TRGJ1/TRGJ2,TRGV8,TGTGCCGACCCTAGGGAGGATTATTATAAGAAACTCTTT,CADPREDYYKKLF
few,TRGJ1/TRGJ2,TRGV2,TGTGCCACCTGGGGGGAAAAGAAACTCTTT,CATWGEKKLF
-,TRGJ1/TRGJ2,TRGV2,TGTGCCACAGGGGGGGTATATAAGAAACTCTTT,CATGGVYKKLF
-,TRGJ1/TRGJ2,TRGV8,TGTGCCACCTGGGATAAAGCTCCGAATTATTATAAGAAACTCTTT,CATWDKAPNYYKKLF
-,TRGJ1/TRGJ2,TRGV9,TGTGCCTTGCCCCTTCTGTTGGCTTATAAGAAACTCTTT,CALPLLLAYKKLF
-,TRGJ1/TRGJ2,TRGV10,TGTGCTGCCCCTGAGAGGAGAAAACTCTTT,CAAPERRKLF
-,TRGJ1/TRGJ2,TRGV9,TGTGCCTTGTGGGGAGGACCGGTTTATTATAAGAAACTCTTT,CALWGGPVYYKKLF
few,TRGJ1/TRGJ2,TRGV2,TGTGCACCTGGGACGGGCGGGAATTATTATAAGAAACTCTTT,CAPGTGGNYYKKLF
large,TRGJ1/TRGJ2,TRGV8,TGTGCCACCTGGGTCAATTATTATAAGAAACTCTTT,CATWVNYYKKLF
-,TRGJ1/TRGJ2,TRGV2,TGTGCCGACCTACCTCCGCCGATAGTTAATTATTATAAGAAACTCTTT,CADLPPPIVNYYKKLF
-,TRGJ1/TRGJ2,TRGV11,TGTGCCTGCTGGATTAGGCTGACCTCTAATTGTCCCCCCGATAAGAAACTCTTT,CACWIRLTSNCPPDKKLF
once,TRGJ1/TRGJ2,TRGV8,TGTGCACCTGGGGGGTTTCGGCATCCGAAACTCTTT,CAPGGFRHPKLF
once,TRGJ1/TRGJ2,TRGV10,TGTGCTGCGTGGGATGAATGGGGTTATAAGAAACTCTTT,CAAWDEWGYKKLF
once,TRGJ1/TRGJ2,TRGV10,TGTGCTGCCCCTGGAGAGGAGAAACTCTTT,CAAPGEEKLF
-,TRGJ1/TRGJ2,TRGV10,TGTGCTGCGATCGGGATTAGCTATTATAAGAAACTCTTT,CAAIGISYYKKLF
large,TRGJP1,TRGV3,TGTGCCACCTGGGACTGGGTCTCCAAGAGGTTCAAGATATTT,CATWDWVSKRFKIF
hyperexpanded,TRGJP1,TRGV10,TGTGCTGCGTGGGATTTTAGGGCTGGTTGGTTCAAGATATTT,CAAWDFRAGWFKIF
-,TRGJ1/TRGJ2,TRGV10,TGTGCTGCGTGGGGATCTAAGAAACTCTTT,CAAWGSKKLF
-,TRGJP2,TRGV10,TGTGCTGCGTGGGATTATCGTCTGGAGGAGTCGAAGACGTTT,CAAWDYRLEESKTF
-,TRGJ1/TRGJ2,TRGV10,TGTGCTGCGTGGGATTATGGAGGCGTCGGTATAAAGAAACTCTTT,CAAWDYGGVGIKKLF
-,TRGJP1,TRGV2,TGTGCCACCTGGGATAAACGCGGTTGGTTCAAGATATTT,CATWDKRGWFKIF
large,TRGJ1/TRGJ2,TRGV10,TGTGCTGCGTGGGATTATCCGGTTTATAAGAAACTCTTT,CAAWDYPVYKKLF
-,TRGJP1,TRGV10,TGTGCTGCGTGGGATTTGCTTTTCTCTGGTACCACTGGTTGGTTCAAGATATTT,CAAWDLLFSGTTGWFKIF
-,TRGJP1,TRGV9,TGTGCCTTGTGGGAGGTGATAGTGGTGGGTTTCAAGATATTT,CALWEVIVVGFKIF
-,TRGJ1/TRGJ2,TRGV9,TGTGCCCTTGTGGGAGGCAAATATTATAAGAAACTCTTT,CALVGGKYYKKLF
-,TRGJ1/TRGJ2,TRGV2,TGTGCCACCTGGGACGGTTGTTATTATAAGAAACTCTTT,CATWDGCYYKKLF
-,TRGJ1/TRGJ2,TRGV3,TGTGCACCTGGGACAGTATTTTCTTATTATTATAAGAAACTCTTT,CAPGTVFSYYYKKLF
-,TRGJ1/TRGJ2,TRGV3,TGTGCCGACCTGGGACGTAGGTGCTATAAGAAACTCTTT,CADLGRRCYKKLF
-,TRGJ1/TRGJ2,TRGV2,TGTGCCACCTGGGATCGGTCCTCGAATTATTATAAGAAACTCTTT,CATWDRSSNYYKKLF
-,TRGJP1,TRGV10,TGTGCTGCGTGGGAGTTTGCTTTTCTCGGTACCACTGGTTGGTTCAAGATATTT,CAAWEFAFLGTTGWFKIF
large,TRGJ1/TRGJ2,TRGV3,TGTGCCACCTGGGTGAAGAAACTCTTT,CATWVKKLF
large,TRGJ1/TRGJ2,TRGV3,TGTGCCACCTGGGACAGGCTTTATTATAAGAAACTCTTT,CATWDRLYYKKLF
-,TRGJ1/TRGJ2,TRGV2,TGTGCCACCTTGGGACGGGCGGGGATTTATTATAAGAAACTCTTT,CATLGRAGIYYKKLF
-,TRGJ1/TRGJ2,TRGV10,TGTGCTGCGTGGGATTATGGAGGCGTCGGTATAAGAAAACTCTTT,CAAWDYGGVGIRKLF
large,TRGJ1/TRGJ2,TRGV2,TGTGCCACCTGGGACGGGCGCATGGATTATTATAAGAAACTCTTT,CATWDGRMDYYKKLF